The 7 T cell receptor beta chains given below trace back to one sample, sequenced in a study of T cells in Graves' hyperthyroidism and ophthalmopathy. TCR beta CDR3 sequences were amplified from RNA transcripts. RT-PCR in the first round (using the HTBI primer set) targeted the TCR CDR3. A single record per CDR3 protein comes from TCRdb applying MiXCR to the multiplex PCR reads. The sample has 500,000 or so distinct CDR3 sequences, over 15% seen once; the top ten hold 17%. The sequenced sample consisted of blood. The receptors derive from a woman aged 18-29 years with Graves' ophthalmopathy.

This chain uses TRBV6-1 with TRBJ2-3, with D unclear. This CDR3 region has 12 residues. V was pared by 7 bases and J by 1 base, with 6 bases between. Germline CDR1 MNHNS, CDR2 SASEGT. CDR3 DNA sequence: TGTGCCAGCATTGGGGGCACAGATACGCAGTATTTT. Protein product: CASIGGTDTQYF.

The chain uses TRBV7-9 and TRBJ2-1; 8 positions match TRBD2. Trimming removed 5 bases from V and 4 bases from J; junction bases left unmatched: 7. The CDR3 covers 15 residues. Per germline, CDR1 SEHNR and CDR2 FQNEAQ (reference sequence). The CDR3 loop reads CASSDRTSRYNEQFF. As DNA, the CDR3 is TGTGCCAGCAGCGACCGGACTAGCCGGTACAATGAGCAGTTCTTC.

Worth noting for this clonotype: A much larger clone differs from this one at a single base, so this may be a read error. V is TRBV10-3 and J is TRBJ2-3, with TRBD2 matching over 8 bases. Looked up from germline, CDR1 is ENHRY and CDR2 is SYGVKD. The CDR3 runs to 14 residues. CDR3 sequence: CTISISGTIDTQYF. CDR3 sequence (DNA): TGTACCATCAGTATTAGCGGGACGATAGATACGCAGTATTTT.

Only a few counts were recorded for this clonotype. This chain connects TRBV9 to TRBJ1-2, with unresolved D. CDR1 and CDR2 from the germline V gene are SGDLS and YYNGEE. The CDR3 runs 15 residues. V gave up 3 bases and J gave up 2 bases, with 14 bases separating them. CDR3 region: CASSAGKGYNYGYTF. In DNA form, the CDR3 reads TGTGCCAGCAGCGCCGGAAAGGGATACAACTATGGCTACACCTTC.

This clonotype showed up many times. DNA for the CDR3: TGTGCCAGCAGCTTAGGCGACGGGATAAATGAGCAGTTCTTC. Protein sequence: CASSLGDGINEQFF. The chain is built from TRBV7-2 and TRBJ2-1; weak D call: TRBD2 (5 bases). There are 14 residues in the CDR3. V was clipped by 1 base and J by 7 bases, with 11 bases between them. Germline V lookup: CDR1 SGHTA, CDR2 FQGNSA. The variable domain in full, completed from reference TRBV7-2 and TRBJ2-1, reads GAGVSQSPSNKVTEKGKDVELRCDPISGHTALYWYRQSLGQGLEFLIYFQGNSAPDKSGLPSDRFSAERTGGSVSTLTIQRTQQEDSAVYLCASSLGDGINEQFFGPGTRLTVL.

Ten or more counts support this clonotype. V usage is TRBV12-3 or TRBV12-4 and J usage is TRBJ1-5, with 8 positions matching TRBD1. The CDR3 loop spans 14 amino acids. V shed 6 bases, J shed 7 bases, and the junction held 8 bases outside the gene matches. CDR3 loop: CASSRTTGDQPQHF. The CDR3 nucleotides are TGTGCCAGCAGCCGAACGACAGGGGACCAGCCCCAGCATTTT.

The V and J genes are TRBV20-1 and TRBJ2-5; possible D gene TRBD2, 6 bases. The CDR3 runs to 15 residues. With 5 bases removed from V and 5 bases from J, the gap between germline ends came to 21 bases. CDR1 and CDR2 (germline): DFQATT, SNEGSKA (reference sequence). The CDR3 here is CSARRVNLASETQYF. The CDR3 DNA reads TGCAGTGCTCGGAGGGTAAATTTAGCTTCGGAGACCCAGTACTTC.